Following are 30 T cell receptor beta chains from one sample sequenced in a study of T cells expressing NK-cell markers. TCRdb reprocessed the 5' RACE reads, keeping one entry per CDR3 protein, no DNA. The listing contains 550,000 to 600,000 distinct CDR3 sequences. The sample comprised blood T cells: a sorted CD56 or NKG2C T cell subset, CD4+ or CD8+ T cells, or bulk PBMC T cells (not recorded which). The origin of the receptors is a young man in good health.

The chain is built from TRBV7-2 and TRBJ2-2; TCRdb picks TRBD1, but there is no DNA to check that call. The CDR3 is made up of 14 amino acids. Germline CDR1 SGHTA, CDR2 FQGNSA. CDR3 residues: CASSPDRAGGELFF. Combining the CDR3 with reference TRBV7-2 and TRBJ2-2 gives the whole variable domain GAGVSQSPSNKVTEKGKDVELRCDPISGHTALYWYRQSLGQGLEFLIYFQGNSAPDKSGLPSDRFSAERTGGSVSTLTIQRTQQEDSAVYLCASSPDRAGGELFFGEGSRLTVL.

The genes are TRBV6-2 or TRBV6-3 and TRBJ2-1; TCRdb designates TRBD2, a call that cannot be tested without DNA. This CDR3 has 20 residues. Per the germline V gene, CDR1 is MNHEY and CDR2 is SVGEGT. The CDR3 is CASSTERGTSGRGSYNEQFF.

CDR3 in amino acids: CASSYLGQGAVTGELFF. V usage is TRBV6-5 and J usage is TRBJ2-2; TCRdb gives TRBD1 as the D gene, but with no DNA this cannot be confirmed. CDR1 and CDR2 from the germline V gene are MNHEY and SVGAGI. There are 17 residues in the CDR3.

V and J are TRBV24-1 and TRBJ2-2; lacking DNA, the TRBD2 call made by TCRdb goes unchecked. Germline V lookup: CDR1 KGHDR, CDR2 SFDVKD. CDR3 length: 15 amino acids. Here the CDR3 reads CAIGGTSGRSGELFF.

The CDR3 loop reads CASSLISGTWNTGELFF. The chain employs TRBV5-5 and TRBJ2-2; the TCRdb call, TRBD2, lacks DNA for checking. The CDR3 consists of 17 residues. Germline V gives CDR1 SGHKS, CDR2 YYEKEE (reference sequence).

The chain links TRBV5-1 to TRBJ2-7. The CDR3 has 13 residues. Germline-derived CDR1 and CDR2 are SGHRS and YFSETQ. CDR3 amino acids: CASSPGMTYEQYF. Together with reference TRBV5-1 and TRBJ2-7, the CDR3 gives the full variable domain: KAGVTQTPRYLIKTRGQQVTLSCSPISGHRSVSWYQQTPGQGLQFLFEYFSETQRNKGNFPGRFSGRQFSNSRSEMNVSTLELGDSALYLCASSPGMTYEQYFGPGTRLTVT.

This chain joins TRBV20-1 and TRBJ2-1; TCRdb gives TRBD1 as the D gene, but with no DNA this cannot be confirmed. Germline loops: CDR1 DFQATT, CDR2 SNEGSKA (reference sequence). The CDR3 is 15 amino acids. CDR3 sequence: CSARDFGGQGYEQFF.

The genes are TRBV6-5 and TRBJ2-7; the TCRdb D gene call, TRBD1, has no DNA to confirm it. From germline, CDR1 is MNHEY and CDR2 SVGAGI. CDR3 size: 14 residues. The CDR3 region is CASSYGGQGSEQYF.

The chain is built from TRBV29-1 and TRBJ2-1. Germline V lookup: CDR1 SQVTM, CDR2 ANQGSEA. The CDR3 spans 14 residues. This CDR3 reads CSASSQRSYNEQFF.

The rearrangement uses TRBV5-1 and TRBJ2-1; TCRdb reports TRBD2, a call that lacks DNA to check it against. Germline loops: CDR1 SGHRS, CDR2 YFSETQ. The CDR3 is made up of 16 amino acids. The CDR3: CASSARRVAGGDEQFF.

The chain uses TRBV7-3 and TRBJ2-7. Germline V lookup: CDR1 SGHTA, CDR2 FQGTGA. The CDR3 runs 13 residues. Here the CDR3 reads CASSFIDGYEQYF. Combining the CDR3 with reference TRBV7-3 and TRBJ2-7 gives the whole variable domain GAGVSQTPSNKVTEKGKYVELRCDPISGHTALYWYRQSLGQGPEFLIYFQGTGAADDSGLPNDRFFAVRPEGSVSTLKIQRTERGDSAVYLCASSFIDGYEQYFGPGTRLTVT.

V gene TRBV4-3 combines with J gene TRBJ2-7. Germline CDR1 LGHNA, CDR2 YSLEER. This CDR3 has 15 amino acids. CDR3 in amino acids: CASSQDRMGSYEQYF.

This chain connects TRBV27 to TRBJ2-3; without DNA, the TCRdb call of TRBD2 cannot be checked. CDR1 and CDR2 from the germline V gene are MNHEY and SMNVEV (reference sequence). This CDR3 is built from 16 residues. The CDR3 loop is CASSTRSSGRAGTQYF.

The chain carries TRBV6-4 and TRBJ2-1; without DNA, the TCRdb call of TRBD2 cannot be checked. Germline V lookup: CDR1 MRHNA, CDR2 SNTAGT. The CDR3 has 15 amino acids. CDR3 loop: CASSDSAGSYNEQFF.

The chain couples TRBV7-2 to TRBJ1-3; TCRdb picks TRBD1, but there is no DNA to check that call. CDR1 is SGHTA and CDR2 is FQGNSA in the germline V gene. This CDR3 is 17 amino acids long. The CDR3 sequence: CASSPRTVQVSGNTIYF.

The chain links TRBV12-3 or TRBV12-4 to TRBJ2-2; TCRdb selects TRBD2, and the lack of DNA leaves this call unchecked. This CDR3 has 16 residues. CDR3: CASSPRRVESTGELFF.

The chain combines TRBV6-5 with TRBJ2-1. In germline, CDR1 is MNHEY, CDR2 SVGAGI. The CDR3 sequence is 11 residues long. Here the CDR3 reads CASHTGREQFF.

The V and J genes are TRBV7-9 and TRBJ2-2. This CDR3 has 14 amino acids. In germline, CDR1 is SEHNR, CDR2 FQNEAQ (reference sequence). This CDR3 is CASSSRVNTGELFF.

CDR3 protein: CSVEGSQGALVETQYF. The chain links TRBV29-1 to TRBJ2-5; with no DNA, the TCRdb D assignment of TRBD1 cannot be verified. Germline lookup yields CDR1 SQVTM and CDR2 ANQGSEA. CDR3 length: 16 amino acids.

The chain joins TRBV5-1 to TRBJ2-2; without DNA, the TCRdb call of TRBD2 cannot be checked. Germline V CDR1 and CDR2: SGHRS, YFSETQ. CDR3 size: 17 residues. The CDR3 spells CASSMGLAGRPTGELFF.

The genes are TRBV28 and TRBJ2-1; checking the TCRdb D call of TRBD1 is not possible without DNA. CDR3 size: 15 residues. Germline values: CDR1 MDHEN, CDR2 SYDVKM. The CDR3: CASRPDRGPYNEQFF. Variable domain in full (rest from reference TRBV28 and TRBJ2-1): DVKVTQSSRYLVKRTGEKVFLECVQDMDHENMFWYRQDPGLGLRLIYFSYDVKMKEKGDIPEGYSVSREKKERFSLILESASTNQTSMYLCASRPDRGPYNEQFFGPGTRLTVL.

This rearrangement joins TRBV7-2 to TRBJ1-5. The CDR3 has 15 amino acids. The germline V gene has CDR1 SGHTA and CDR2 FQGNSA. CDR3 sequence: CASSPRTAVNQPQHF.

The V and J genes are TRBV5-1 and TRBJ2-1. Germline V gene data show CDR1 as SGHRS and CDR2 as YFSETQ. The CDR3 has 15 amino acids. The CDR3 is CASRVLGSSYNEQFF. The full variable domain, in which reference TRBV5-1 and TRBJ2-1 provide the parts outside the CDR3, is KAGVTQTPRYLIKTRGQQVTLSCSPISGHRSVSWYQQTPGQGLQFLFEYFSETQRNKGNFPGRFSGRQFSNSRSEMNVSTLELGDSALYLCASRVLGSSYNEQFFGPGTRLTVL.

The J gene is TRBJ2-3, the V gene TRBV12-3 or TRBV12-4; TCRdb calls TRBD1, which cannot be checked without DNA. The CDR3 has 18 amino acids. CDR3 in amino acids: CASSSNRRQGASTDTQYF.

The chain has TRBV5-6 and TRBJ2-3; TCRdb outputs TRBD2, but without DNA this stays unchecked. This CDR3 contains 17 residues. The germline V gene has CDR1 SGHDT and CDR2 YYEEEE. CDR3 region: CASSLLSVAGVTDTQYF.

The chain recombines TRBV24-1 with TRBJ2-1; TCRdb indicates TRBD2, and absent DNA this call remains unverified. The germline CDR1 and CDR2 sequences are KGHDR and SFDVKD. This CDR3 region has 16 residues. The CDR3: CATSDSAGEVYNEQFF.

This sequence joins TRBV20-1 and TRBJ2-3; as DNA is missing, the TRBD1 call by TCRdb cannot be tested. Germline CDR1 reads DFQATT; CDR2 reads SNEGSKA (reference sequence). The CDR3 totals 15 residues. This CDR3 is CSARQDRVRSDTQYF.

V is TRBV7-2 and J is TRBJ2-5; the D gene TCRdb calls, TRBD1, cannot be checked with no DNA. The length of the CDR3 is 16 residues. The V gene's germline CDR1 is SGHTA and CDR2 FQGNSA. CDR3: CASSLMRGGLLETQYF.

The chain employs TRBV10-3 and TRBJ2-7; TCRdb outputs TRBD2, but without DNA this stays unchecked. The CDR3 totals 12 residues. Germline assignment: CDR1 ENHRY and CDR2 SYGVKD. CDR3 amino acids: CASGPHSYEQYF.

The V gene is TRBV20-1, the J gene TRBJ2-1; TCRdb returns TRBD2, unconfirmable since there is no DNA. This CDR3 region has 11 residues. The germline gives CDR1 DFQATT, CDR2 SNEGSKA (reference sequence). CDR3 amino acids: CSTGTQGIQFF.